This TCR beta chain emerged from a study of cytomegalovirus exposure and HLA in healthy donors. Primers included in the PCR were 60 Vbeta and 13 Jbeta primers. The table came from immunoSEQ multiplex PCR; TCRdb's copy has only in-frame clones and leaves some out. There are roughly 130,000 clones in the sample; about 80% occur only once, and 1.5% to 2% lies in the top ten. The V segment lost 6 bases and the J segment 7 bases; nucleotides outside the gene matches: 7. This CDR3 has 15 amino acids. The germline CDR1 and CDR2 sequences are MNHEY and SVGAGI. Material for sequencing was PBMCs. V is TRBV6-5 and J is TRBJ1-6; TRBD1 agrees at 9 bases. This clonotype originated in a man between 35 and 55 years old in good health and CMV-seronegative. CDR3 in amino acids: CASRLQGALNSPLHF. The CDR3 DNA sequence: TGTGCCAGCAGGTTACAGGGGGCCCTAAATTCACCCCTCCACTTT.